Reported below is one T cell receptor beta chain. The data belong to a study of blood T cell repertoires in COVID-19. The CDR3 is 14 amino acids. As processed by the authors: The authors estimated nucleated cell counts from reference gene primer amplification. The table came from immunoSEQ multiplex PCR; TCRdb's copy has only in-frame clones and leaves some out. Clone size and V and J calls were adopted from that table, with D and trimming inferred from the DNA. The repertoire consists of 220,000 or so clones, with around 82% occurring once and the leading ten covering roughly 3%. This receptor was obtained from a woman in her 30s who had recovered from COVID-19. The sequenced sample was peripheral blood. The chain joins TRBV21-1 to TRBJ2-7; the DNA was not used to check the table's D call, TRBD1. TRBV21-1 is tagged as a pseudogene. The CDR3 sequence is CASSKRGQTYEQYF. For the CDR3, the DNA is TGTGCCAGCAGCAAAAGGGGACAGACTTACGAGCAGTACTTC.